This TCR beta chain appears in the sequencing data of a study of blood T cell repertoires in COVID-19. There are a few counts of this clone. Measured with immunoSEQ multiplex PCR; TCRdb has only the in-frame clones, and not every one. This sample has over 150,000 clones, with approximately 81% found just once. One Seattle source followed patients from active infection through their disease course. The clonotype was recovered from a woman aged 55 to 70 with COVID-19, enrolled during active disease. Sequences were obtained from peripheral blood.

CDR3: CASSESSNFAPLHF. The DNA of the CDR3 is TGTGCCAGCAGTGAATCCAGTAATTTCGCACCCCTCCACTTT. The rearrangement links TRBV2 to TRBJ1-6; D is undetermined. Looked up from germline, CDR1 is SNHLY and CDR2 is FYNNEI. The CDR3 totals 14 residues. V lost 2 bases to trimming and J lost 11 bases, with 13 bases between them.